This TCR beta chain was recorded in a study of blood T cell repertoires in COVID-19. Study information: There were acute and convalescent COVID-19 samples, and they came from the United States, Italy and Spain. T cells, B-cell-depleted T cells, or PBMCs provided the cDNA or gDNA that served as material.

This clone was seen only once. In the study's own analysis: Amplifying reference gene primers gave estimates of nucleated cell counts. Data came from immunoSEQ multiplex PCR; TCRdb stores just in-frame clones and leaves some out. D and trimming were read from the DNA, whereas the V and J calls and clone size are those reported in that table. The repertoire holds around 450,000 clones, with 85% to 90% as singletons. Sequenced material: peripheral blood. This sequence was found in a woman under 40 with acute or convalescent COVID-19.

DNA of the CDR3: TGTGCCAGCAGCAAAGGTAGGGGGGGCGCAGATACGCAGTATTTT. It translates to CASSKGRGGADTQYF. The chain joins TRBV21-1 to TRBJ2-3; TRBD2, as called in the table, went unchecked against the DNA. TRBV21-1 is a pseudogene segment. This CDR3 spans 15 amino acids.